The rows below give T cell receptor beta chains drawn from one sample of a study of blood T cell repertoires in COVID-19. Assay: immunoSEQ multiplex PCR; the TCRdb copy retains only in-frame clones and omits some. The sample lists fewer than 15,000 clones; about 89% were seen once. The specimen sequenced was peripheral blood. Receptors were obtained from a woman in her fifties or sixties with active COVID-19. Each CDR3 is given without its conserved first and last residue.

v_call,j_call,cdr3_aa
TRBV20-1,TRBJ2-2,SAGDRGELF
TRBV3-1/TRBV3-2,TRBJ1-3,ASSNGVGTSGNTIY
TRBV29-1,TRBJ2-7,SVVSREPAYEQY
TRBV6-6,TRBJ2-2,ASSYPSGGGPGELF
TRBV3-1/TRBV3-2,TRBJ2-1,ASSQAGGASNEQF
TRBV9,TRBJ2-2,ASSVLGGDTGELF
TRBV7-8,TRBJ2-1,ASSPRRGPYNEQF
TRBV6-5,TRBJ1-5,ASNQGVGQPQH
TRBV28,TRBJ2-3,ASSKMRGGTDTQY
TRBV14,TRBJ2-1,ASHPGGTTTLNEQF
TRBV12-5,TRBJ1-1,ASGRGSGGVLGDTEAF
TRBV12-3/TRBV12-4,TRBJ1-2,ASRADSPYGYT
TRBV15,TRBJ2-2,ATSRGDRGNTGELF
TRBV19,TRBJ2-5,ASSIGRGETQY
TRBV4-1,TRBJ2-5,ASSLSGGAVETQY
TRBV4-2,TRBJ2-3,ASSQLTGPTDTQY
TRBV10-2,TRBJ1-5,ASSPGQHQPQH